The 4 T cell receptor beta chains given below trace back to one sample, sequenced in a study of beta chain features in type 1 diabetes. Expressed TCRB transcripts were sequenced, since all the RNA that had been isolated was reverse transcribed. Libraries were prepared by immunoSEQ multiplex PCR; TCRdb keeps only in-frame clonotypes and omits some of them. In the table there are 300,000 to 350,000 clones, approximately 8% of which are singletons. Sequenced: central memory CD4+ T cells from blood. These receptor sequences come from a young woman in good health.

The J gene is TRBJ2-7, the V gene TRBV7-2, with D possibly TRBD2 on 6 matching bases. V dropped 2 bases and J dropped 3 bases, with 14 bases sitting between them. From germline, CDR1 is SGHTA and CDR2 FQGNSA. The CDR3 has 15 residues. CDR3 loop: CASSLRIAAGYEQYF. The CDR3 coding sequence is TGTGCCAGCAGCTTAAGGATAGCGGCGGGCTACGAGCAGTACTTC.

This clone has just a few counts. The J gene is TRBJ1-4, the V gene TRBV7-2, with D tentatively TRBD1 (6 bases). The CDR3 totals 15 residues. V lost 5 bases to trimming and J lost 4 bases, with 14 bases between them. Germline lookup yields CDR1 SGHTA and CDR2 FQGNSA. CDR3 coding DNA: TGTGCCAGCAGCGCTAGCGGACAGCTTAATGAAAAACTGTTTTTT. This translates into CASSASGQLNEKLFF. Full variable domain (rest looked up from reference TRBV7-2 and TRBJ1-4): GAGVSQSPSNKVTEKGKDVELRCDPISGHTALYWYRQSLGQGLEFLIYFQGNSAPDKSGLPSDRFSAERTGGSVSTLTIQRTQQEDSAVYLCASSASGQLNEKLFFGSGTQLSVL.

This clone occurred once. V gene TRBV7-2 combines with J gene TRBJ2-3; TRBD2 aligns across 12 bases. Unmatched junction bases numbered 6, after V lost 2 bases and J lost 3 bases. The CDR3 sequence is 17 residues long. Germline V gene sequence: CDR1 SGHTA, CDR2 FQGNSA. The CDR3 DNA reads as TGTGCCAGCAGCTTACTAGCGGGAGGGCCTGGGACAGATACGCAGTATTTT. This sequence encodes CASSLLAGGPGTDTQYF.

This clone was detected a few times. V usage is TRBV5-4 and J usage is TRBJ2-5; D is perhaps TRBD1 (6 bases). The V end lost 3 bases, the J end lost 1 base, and 13 bases lay between the germline ends. The germline gives CDR1 SGHNT, CDR2 YYREEE (reference sequence). The CDR3 consists of 15 residues. The CDR3: CASSSAAGVQETQYF. The CDR3 DNA is TGTGCCAGCAGCTCTGCGGCAGGGGTCCAAGAGACCCAGTACTTC.